Listed below are T cell receptor beta chains from one sample, sequenced in a study of cytomegalovirus exposure and HLA in healthy donors. Assay used: immunoSEQ multiplex PCR; TCRdb lists only in-frame clones, some missing. Altogether roughly 170,000 clones are present, around 80% being singletons, with the ten largest covering 4.8%. Input material: PBMCs. The source of these receptors is a man aged 18 to 30 in good health and CMV-seronegative. The CDR3 runs from the conserved cysteine through the conserved F or W. A D gene is named only where the DNA matches it firmly.

d_gene | j_gene | v_gene | CDR3aa
TRBD1 | TRBJ2-3 | TRBV7-8 | CASKLTGTDTQYF
TRBD1 | TRBJ2-1 | TRBV6-1 | CASSEFLTGAYNEQFF
TRBD2 | TRBJ2-7 | TRBV10-3 | CAISDPAGVNYEQYF
TRBD1 | TRBJ2-2 | TRBV28 | CASIHRDRITGELFF
NA | TRBJ2-5 | TRBV5-4 | CASSQLGETQYF
TRBD1 | TRBJ1-2 | TRBV7-2 | CASSSNPGQVGGYTF
TRBD1 | TRBJ2-1 | TRBV27 | CASSHGTGGNEQFF
NA | TRBJ2-7 | TRBV6-5 | CASSAQGGIYEQYF
NA | TRBJ1-1 | TRBV5-4 | CASRGTMSGQEAFF
TRBD2 | TRBJ2-3 | TRBV27 | CASSRDVAGGRSTDTQYF
NA | TRBJ1-3 | TRBV27 | CASSTGLGGNTIYF
NA | TRBJ2-3 | TRBV25-1 | CASSEAGLNTQYF
TRBD1 | TRBJ2-7 | TRBV7-9 | CASSSRDRHPYGQYF
NA | TRBJ1-6 | TRBV21-1 | CASSKGGPPPTNSPLHF
NA | TRBJ2-1 | TRBV7-9 | CATPGASYNEQFF
TRBD2 | TRBJ2-7 | TRBV25-1 | CASSEGGLASYEQYF
TRBD1 | TRBJ2-7 | TRBV28 | CASCAGGPYEQYF
TRBD2 | TRBJ2-1 | TRBV6-5 | CASSFLTSGYNEQFF
NA | TRBJ1-5 | TRBV2 | CASGLQGIGNQPQHF
NA | TRBJ2-3 | TRBV27 | CASSLSADSGQYF
NA | TRBJ1-2 | TRBV12-5 | CASGSTPGNYGYTF
NA | TRBJ2-7 | TRBV7-2 | CASRGRADSYEQYF
TRBD2 | TRBJ2-7 | TRBV4-3 | CASSQSSGSFDEQYF
TRBD1 | TRBJ2-4 | TRBV20-1 | CERTGKNIQYF
NA | TRBJ2-2 | TRBV21-1 | CASSRGKSGELFF
NA | TRBJ1-1 | TRBV5-1 | CASSPGGDTEAFF
NA | NA | TRBV2 | CASSGPGERYEQYF
NA | TRBJ2-1 | TRBV27 | CASSLSGARDEQFF